This T cell receptor beta chain was captured by sequencing in a study of CXCR3-negative and CXCR3-positive naive CD8 T cells (dated by TCRdb to about 2019). For the study in its entirety: About 150 million TRB reads were obtained in total, roughly 1.5 +/- 0.3 million reads per library. Data from ten to twelve donors, pooled across two independent experiments, went into the diversity and physicochemical repertoire analyses. For the TRBV-TRBJ cluster analysis, the naive subsets came from 5 or 6 donors, while the memory cells came from 3 donors.

Each CD8+ T cell subset was flow-sorted in triplicate, and approximately 280,000 cells per subset were placed directly into RLT lysis buffer. Naive CD8+ T cells were defined stringently as CD45RO-CCR7+CD27+CD95- to exclude memory contaminants. Peripheral blood mononuclear cells were isolated from buffy coats by standard density gradient centrifugation. Naive CXCR3-negative and CXCR3-positive CD8+ T cells were flow-sorted on a FACSAria III. Total RNA was extracted from sorted cells with an RNeasy Mini Kit. Reading from cysteine to phenylalanine, the CDR3 counts 17 amino acids. No DNA appears here. The germline V gene (reference sequence) sets CDR1 to DFQATT and CDR2 to SNEGSKA. Sequenced on a NextSeq 550. The Human TCR Profiling Kit (MiLaboratory) was used to prepare UMI-labeled 5' RACE TRB cDNA libraries. The full amount of extracted RNA was used for cDNA synthesis, and the full amount of resulting cDNA was used for PCR amplification. Libraries were prepared in parallel with an identical number of PCR cycles. Per the authors' processing: About 52,000 +/- 9,100 unique UMI-labeled TRB cDNA molecules per library were extracted with MIGEC and MiXCR, with at least two reads per UMI required. Each library averaged about 40,000 +/- 10,000 functional in-frame TRB CDR3 nucleotide clonotypes without stop codons. After downsampling to 5000 UMI-labeled TRB molecules per sample, diversity metrics, including normalized Shannon-Wiener and Chao1, were computed in VDJtools. Clonotype-size-weighted physicochemical properties of the central five CDR3 residues (interaction energy, strength, volume and Kidera factor 4) were computed in VDJtools. One entry per CDR3 protein sequence results from the TCRdb reprocessing of the reads, with DNA left out. The V and J calls and clone size come from TCRdb's table, not from the authors' own analysis. The table for this sample records around 8,400 distinct CDR3 sequences. The top ten clones comprise approximately 1.5% of the sample.

Broad study findings and their caveats: Compared with CXCR3-negative naive cells, CXCR3-positive naive cells had TRB CDR3s with higher hydrophobicity (lower Kidera factor 4), lower energy, and higher strength and volume indices. Both naive subsets had comparably high repertoire diversity, while memory CD8+ T cells had much lower repertoire diversity. Within the same donor, TRBV-TRBJ usage looked similar between naive CXCR3-negative and CXCR3-positive cells, but memory cells had distinct patterns. Because surface CD5, which is linked to self-reactivity in mice, was comparable between the naive subsets, TCR interaction strength was also inferred from TRB CDR3 physicochemical properties. Because CXCR3 expression was partially decreased after cryopreservation, freshly isolated PBMCs were used for most assays.

A remark on this clonotype: Its antigen remains unidentified.

The rearranged chain carries TRBV20-1 and TRBJ2-1; TCRdb reports TRBD2, a call that lacks DNA to check it against. Sequenced material: naive CXCR3- CD8+ T cells from blood. The sample's cell subset or site label, in plain terms: CD45RO-CCR7+CD27+CD95- naive CD8+ T cells lacking CXCR3 (TNR3-). This receptor was taken from a human donor in good health. Some clones in this sample may be carry-over from other donors' samples. The CDR3 protein sequence reads: CSAARAGAGSSYNEQFF.